The TCR beta chain described here comes from a study of post-analysis software for immune sequencing data. This clonotype was seen more than once but under ten times. As yet, its antigen is unknown. CDR1 and CDR2 (germline): MGHRA, YSYEKL. This CDR3 contains 17 residues. J was trimmed by 3 bases and V by 0 bases; bases with no gene match: 8. TCR beta libraries were prepared from cDNA with unique molecular identifiers. TCRdb independently ran MiXCR on the PCR reads; one entry per CDR3 protein. The sample consists of approximately 770,000 distinct CDR3 sequences, more than 45% of them appearing once. The study's findings and limits: Patients had higher frequencies than controls of roughly 5 TRBV segments, including TRBV5-6, TRBV5-1 and TRBV20-1.

This clonotype was obtained from a girl aged 5-17 years with multiple sclerosis. The chain links TRBV4-1 to TRBJ2-5; 9 bases fit TRBD2. Sample: blood. This CDR3 reads CASSQEGSASGKETQYF. The CDR3 region has the DNA TGCGCCAGCAGCCAAGAAGGTTCCGCTAGCGGGAAAGAGACCCAGTACTTC.